A selection of T cell receptor beta chains follows, all from one sample in a study of blood T cell repertoires in COVID-19. Produced via immunoSEQ multiplex PCR; TCRdb's table is partial and in-frame only. The sample has roughly 190,000 clones, approximately 94% seen once. The sequenced sample was peripheral blood. The receptors originated from a man under 40 with COVID-19, enrolled during active disease. Each CDR3 is given with its conserved first and last residue. The order of the fields is D gene, clone size, J gene, V gene, CDR3 protein, CDR3 DNA. The D gene is left open where the match is weak. Rows may omit the clone size; those that give it use once, few, many or a size class.

-	-	TRBJ1-1	TRBV9	CASSVRVYVETIFGTEAFF	TGTGCCAGCAGCGTAAGAGTATATGTGGAGACTATATTCGGGACTGAAGCTTTCTTT
-	-	TRBJ1-1	TRBV5-6	CASSIREREAFF	TGTGCCAGCAGCATCAGGGAACGTGAAGCTTTCTTT
TRBD2	-	TRBJ2-7	TRBV5-1	CASSLRLAGSSYEQYF	TGCGCCAGCAGCTTACGACTAGCGGGGAGCTCCTACGAGCAGTACTTC
TRBD1	-	TRBJ1-2	TRBV6-5	CASREGQGDGYTF	TGTGCCAGCAGAGAGGGACAGGGGGATGGCTACACCTTC
-	-	TRBJ2-7	TRBV9	CASSVGGVGASEQYF	TGTGCCAGCAGCGTAGGCGGAGTGGGGGCCTCCGAGCAGTACTTC
TRBD1	few	TRBJ1-2	TRBV6-5	CASSRGTGVNYGYTF	TGTGCCAGCAGTCGGGGGACAGGGGTTAACTATGGCTACACCTTC
-	-	TRBJ1-3	TRBV7-9	CASRPGGNTIYF	TGTGCCAGCAGACCAGGAGGAAACACCATATATTTT
TRBD1	-	TRBJ1-2	TRBV5-3	CARSLFIPPGQGFYGYTF	TGTGCCAGAAGCTTGTTTATCCCCCCCGGACAGGGGTTTTATGGCTACACCTTC
-	-	TRBJ2-7	TRBV6-1	CASSQYYEQYF	TGTGCCAGCAGCCAGTACTACGAGCAGTACTTC
TRBD2	-	TRBJ2-3	TRBV6-7	CASSYRLAGGLLISTDTQYF	TGTGCCAGCAGTTACCGACTAGCGGGGGGGCTACTCATCAGCACAGATACGCAGTATTTT
-	-	TRBJ1-1	TRBV11-2	CASSDGGTEAFF	TGTGCCAGCAGCGATGGGGGGACTGAAGCTTTCTTT
-	-	TRBJ2-1	TRBV11-2	CASSPLTLSSYNEQFF	TGTGCCAGCAGCCCCCTTACTCTGAGCTCCTACAATGAGCAGTTCTTC
-	-	TRBJ1-6	TRBV6-6	CASSFPPGHNNSPLHF	TGTGCCAGCAGTTTCCCTCCGGGACACAATAATTCACCCCTCCACTTT
-	-	TRBJ1-5	TRBV3-1/TRBV3-2	CASSQDGRGYQPQHF	TGTGCCAGCAGCCAAGATGGTCGCGGGTATCAGCCCCAGCATTTT
TRBD2	-	TRBJ2-3	TRBV5-4	CASSWGGLTDTQYF	TGTGCCAGCAGCTGGGGGGGTTTGACAGATACGCAGTATTTT
TRBD1	-	TRBJ2-6	TRBV19	CASIQGDGANVLTF	TGTGCCAGTATTCAGGGGGACGGGGCCAACGTCCTGACTTTC